These T cell receptor beta chains were read from a single sample in a study of T-cell memory formation after mild COVID-19. From the 5' RACE reads, TCRdb called clonotypes with MiXCR, one entry per CDR3 protein. The sample yields about 600,000 distinct CDR3 sequences, about a fifth seen once. The sample taken for sequencing was PBMCs or a T cell subset sorted from them (not recorded which). These receptors were collected from an adult woman who had mild COVID-19 (a few samples of this study predate the infection). Cell type and time point are not known. CDR3s include the opening cysteine and the closing phenylalanine or tryptophan. A D gene is named only where the DNA matches it firmly. For some rows the clone size is stated as once, few or many, or as a class when expanded; others skip it.

abundance	len	d_gene	j_gene	v_gene	CDR3nt	CDR3aa
once	14	TRBD1	TRBJ1-1	TRBV9	TGTGCCAGCACTTATGGGACAGGGAACACTGAAGCTTTCTTT	CASTYGTGNTEAFF
.	15	.	TRBJ2-1	TRBV24-1	TGTGCCACCAGTGATAAGGGGGTTACTTACAATGAGCAGTTCTTC	CATSDKGVTYNEQFF
few	14	.	TRBJ2-3	TRBV9	TGTGCCAGCAGCCCGAAAGAGCACAGGGTTACGCAGTATTTT	CASSPKEHRVTQYF
.	16	.	TRBJ2-3	TRBV24-1	TGTGCCACCAGTGATCATGGAGGGGGCCTCACAGATACGCAGTATTTT	CATSDHGGGLTDTQYF
.	17	TRBD2	TRBJ2-1	TRBV27	TGTGCCAGCAGTTTGATGTGGAGCGGGAGCTCCTACAATGAGCAGTTCTTC	CASSLMWSGSSYNEQFF
.	18	TRBD1	TRBJ2-1	TRBV7-2	TGTGCCAGCAGCACCTACAACCGGGACAGGGTCTCCTACAATGAGCAGTTCTTC	CASSTYNRDRVSYNEQFF
.	16	.	TRBJ1-6	TRBV20-1	TGCAGTGCTAGAGACCCGGACACATACGGGGGTTCACCCCTCCACTTT	CSARDPDTYGGSPLHF
many	17	.	TRBJ2-1	TRBV7-6	TGTGCCAGCAGCTCTCAATCTTGGGGCATCTCCTACAATGAGCAGTTCTTC	CASSSQSWGISYNEQFF
many	15	.	TRBJ1-5	TRBV12-3/TRBV12-4	TGTGCCAGCAGTTTTAGTGGGGGCACTAATCAGCCCCAGCATTTT	CASSFSGGTNQPQHF
few	15	TRBD2	TRBJ2-1	TRBV9	TGTGCCAGCAGCGTAGGAGGACTAGCGGCTAATGAGCAGTTCTTC	CASSVGGLAANEQFF
.	18	TRBD1	TRBJ2-2	TRBV27	TGTGCCAGCAGTTCCCAAGCCGGGACAGGGGTACGCACCGGGGAGCTGTTTTTT	CASSSQAGTGVRTGELFF
.	15	TRBD1	TRBJ1-1	TRBV4-2	TGTGCCAGCAGCCAAGTCCAAGGGGGACAGAATGAAGCTTTCTTT	CASSQVQGGQNEAFF
few	15	TRBD1	TRBJ2-5	TRBV28	TGTGCCAGCAGTAACAGAGGGACAGGGGGCGAGACCCAGTACTTC	CASSNRGTGGETQYF
few	14	TRBD2	TRBJ2-7	TRBV6-6	TGTGCCAGCGGGGAGGCGGGAGGGAGTTACGAGCAGTACTTC	CASGEAGGSYEQYF